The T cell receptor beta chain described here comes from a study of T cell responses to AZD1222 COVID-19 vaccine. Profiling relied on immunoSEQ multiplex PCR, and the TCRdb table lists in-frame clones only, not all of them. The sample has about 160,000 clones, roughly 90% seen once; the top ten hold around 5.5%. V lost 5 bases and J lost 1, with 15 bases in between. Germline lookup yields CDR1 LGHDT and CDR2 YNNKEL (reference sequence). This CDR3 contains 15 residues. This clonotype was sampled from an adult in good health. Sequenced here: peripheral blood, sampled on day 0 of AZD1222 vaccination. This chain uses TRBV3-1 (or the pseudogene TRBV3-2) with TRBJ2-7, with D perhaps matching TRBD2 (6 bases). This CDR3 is CASSSSAGGSYEQYF. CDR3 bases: TGTGCCAGCAGCTCCTCAGCCGGAGGGTCCTACGAGCAGTACTTC.